These 23 T cell receptor beta chains were sequenced from one sample in a study of blood T cell repertoires in COVID-19. Here immunoSEQ multiplex PCR was the method, and the copy in TCRdb shows in-frame clones only, minus some. The sample shows around 250,000 clones, 75% to 85% of them seen only once. Sequencing was performed on PBMCs or T cells enriched from blood (not recorded which). These receptors were collected from a woman between 45 and 60 years old with acute COVID-19.

The V and J genes are TRBV3-1 (or the pseudogene TRBV3-2) and TRBJ1-1; D gene uncertain. The length of the CDR3 is 13 residues. Looked up from germline, CDR1 is LGHDT and CDR2 is YNNKEL (reference sequence). Trimming removed 4 bases at V and 2 bases at J, with 8 bases between. CDR3: CASSPHTNTEAFF. DNA for the CDR3: TGTGCCAGCAGCCCCCACACCAACACTGAAGCTTTCTTT.

The chain is built from TRBV27 and TRBJ2-3; TRBD2 is a possible D gene (6 bases). This CDR3 is built from 14 residues. Trimming stripped 6 bases from V and 5 bases from J, with 15 bases between. Germline CDR1 is MNHEY and CDR2 is SMNVEV (reference sequence). The CDR3 bases are TGTGCCAGCAGCCGTCCGGGACTTTTAGATACGCAGTATTTT. Its protein product is CASSRPGLLDTQYF.

This clone has just one count. The CDR3: CASSLVVAGDTQYF. In DNA, the CDR3 is TGTGCCAGCAGCTTAGTGGTAGCGGGAGATACGCAGTATTTT. The chain carries TRBV7-2 and TRBJ2-3; 7 positions match TRBD2. CDR3 length: 14 residues. Germline CDR1 SGHTA, CDR2 FQGNSA. With V trimmed by 1 base and J by 5 bases, 3 bases remained unmatched.

This sequence joins TRBV10-3 and TRBJ1-5; 11 bases are a match to TRBD1. The length of the CDR3 is 18 residues. V was clipped by 3 bases and J by 2 bases; unmatched bases: 9. The germline V gene has CDR1 ENHRY and CDR2 SYGVKD. For the CDR3, the DNA is TGTGCCATCAGTGATCCCCGGACAGGGGGCGCGGGCAATCAGCCCCAGCATTTT. This gives the protein CAISDPRTGGAGNQPQHF.

J is TRBJ1-2 and V is TRBV5-1, with 7 bases identical to TRBD1. Trimming cost V 3 bases and J 0 bases; bases outside gene matches: 11. Germline V gene data show CDR1 as SGHRS and CDR2 as YFSETQ. This CDR3 contains 17 residues. The CDR3 sequence is CASSSPHGTDTNYGYTF. For the CDR3, the DNA is TGCGCCAGCAGCTCACCCCACGGGACAGACACTAACTATGGCTACACCTTC.

This clone is a singleton in its sample. This sequence joins TRBV15 and TRBJ1-1, with unresolved D. The CDR3 length is 14 residues. V was shortened by 5 bases and J by 5 bases, with 15 bases between the two germline ends. Germline assignment: CDR1 LNHNV and CDR2 YYDKDF (reference sequence). In DNA, the CDR3 is TGTGCCACCAGCTCAAGTACGAGGGCAACTGAAGCTTTCTTT. It specifies CATSSSTRATEAFF.

The chain uses TRBV7-9 and TRBJ1-4; D ambiguous. Trimming took 5 bases from V and 6 from J, leaving 13 bases between them. Germline lookup yields CDR1 SEHNR and CDR2 FQNEAQ (reference sequence). The CDR3 runs 14 residues. The CDR3 is CASSIRGGDEKLFF. The CDR3 nucleotides read TGTGCCAGCAGCATCCGAGGCGGCGATGAAAAACTGTTTTTT.

The gene calls are TRBV6-6 and TRBJ1-1; 7 bases map to TRBD1. Trimming removed 7 bases from V and 0 bases from J; junction bases left unmatched: 5. CDR1 and CDR2 from the germline V gene are MNHNY and SVGAGI (reference sequence). This CDR3 is built from 14 residues. This chain's CDR3 is CASNRDRVNTEAFF. CDR3 nucleotides: TGTGCCAGCAATCGGGACAGAGTGAACACTGAAGCTTTCTTT.

CDR3 sequence reads: CASSYKREPFSYEQYF. The CDR3, as DNA: TGTGCCAGCAGTTACAAGCGGGAGCCATTCTCCTACGAGCAGTACTTC. This chain links TRBV6-5 with TRBJ2-7; 8 bases map to TRBD2. The ends lost 2 bases at V and 0 bases at J; junction bases unmatched: 6. Looked up from germline, CDR1 is MNHEY and CDR2 is SVGAGI. This CDR3 comprises 16 residues.

The genes are TRBV6-6 and TRBJ2-7; TRBD2 matches 13 bases. Germline CDR1 and CDR2: MNHNY and SVGAGI (reference sequence). This CDR3 region has 13 residues. The ends lost 6 bases at V and 7 bases at J; junction bases unmatched: 3. CDR3 residues: CASSSGLAGEQYF. CDR3 sequence (DNA): TGTGCCAGCAGCTCGGGACTAGCGGGGGAGCAGTACTTC.

The V gene is TRBV14, the J gene TRBJ2-2; the D is unclear. CDR1 SGHDN and CDR2 FVKESK come from the germline V gene. The CDR3 spans 13 residues. Trimming pared 2 bases from V and 3 bases from J, leaving 4 bases between. In DNA form, the CDR3 reads TGTGCCAGCAGCCAACAGGACACCGGGGAGCTGTTTTTT. Translating it yields CASSQQDTGELFF.

The rearrangement joins TRBV7-2 to TRBJ1-3, with no clear D. From germline, CDR1 is SGHTA and CDR2 FQGNSA. This CDR3 region has 16 residues. Trimming removed 5 bases at V and 2 bases at J, with 16 bases between. As DNA, the CDR3 is TGTGCCAGCAGCCGCCAGGCCCCTTCGACTGGAAACACCATATATTTT. This translates into CASSRQAPSTGNTIYF.

The V and J genes are TRBV6-5 and TRBJ1-2, with D tentatively TRBD1 (6 bases). The CDR3 extends over 12 amino acids. Germline V CDR1 and CDR2: MNHEY, SVGAGI. V was clipped by 6 bases and J by 6 bases, with 11 bases between them. The CDR3 is CASSGQYDGYTF. CDR3 nucleotide sequence: TGTGCCAGCAGCGGACAGTACGATGGCTACACCTTC.

V and J are TRBV19 and TRBJ1-2; 8 positions match TRBD1. Per the germline V gene, CDR1 is LNHDA and CDR2 is SQIVND (reference sequence). The CDR3 has 14 residues. V lost 6 bases and J lost 4; bases outside the gene matches: 7. The CDR3 DNA reads as TGTGCCAGTAGAGGACAGGGCTGGGGCTATGGCTACACCTTC. Amino acids: CASRGQGWGYGYTF.

This clone was found once. The chain is built from TRBV11-3 and TRBJ2-3; a possible D gene is TRBD1 (6 bases). Per the germline V gene, CDR1 is SGHNT and CDR2 is YENEEA. The CDR3 is 15 residues long. V gave up 2 bases and J gave up 2 bases, with 11 bases separating them. The CDR3 sequence: CASSLFGGHTDTQYF. The CDR3 coding sequence is TGTGCCAGCAGCTTATTTGGGGGACACACAGATACGCAGTATTTT.

The rearrangement uses TRBV7-2 and TRBJ1-3, with 7 bases matching TRBD1. V was clipped by 4 bases and J by 2 bases; unmatched bases: 5. The germline gives CDR1 SGHTA, CDR2 FQGNSA. The CDR3 is made up of 15 amino acids. Written as DNA, the CDR3 is TGTGCCAGCAGCTCCCCACAGGGGACTGGAAACACCATATATTTT. The encoded protein is CASSSPQGTGNTIYF.

This clone is a singleton in its sample. The rearrangement joins TRBV30 to TRBJ2-3; a weak D match, TRBD2 (6 bases). The CDR3 spans 13 residues. With 0 bases removed from V and 10 bases from J, the gap between germline ends came to 14 bases. Germline CDR1 reads GTSNPN; CDR2 reads SVGIG (reference sequence). CDR3 coding DNA: TGTGCCTGGAGTGTAGGGGAGGAGACACCGCAGTATTTT. Translation gives CAWSVGEETPQYF.

This chain joins TRBV5-1 and TRBJ1-2, with 8 bases matching TRBD1. The germline V gene encodes CDR1 SGHRS and CDR2 YFSETQ. Germline trimming cut 3 bases from V and 6 bases from J; bases unmatched to any gene: 7. The CDR3 is 14 amino acids. CDR3: CASSSMTGAHGYTF. CDR3 in DNA: TGCGCCAGCAGCTCCATGACAGGGGCCCATGGCTACACCTTC.

V is TRBV4-1 and J is TRBJ1-1; 10 bases fit TRBD1. The germline V gene has CDR1 MGHRA and CDR2 YSYEKL. The CDR3 contains 15 residues. V lost 2 bases and J lost 3; bases outside the gene matches: 3. This CDR3 is CASSQSGTGDTEAFF. For the CDR3, the DNA is TGCGCCAGCAGCCAATCCGGGACAGGGGACACTGAAGCTTTCTTT.

The V gene is TRBV6-1, the J gene TRBJ2-7; maybe TRBD1 (5 bases). The germline V gene encodes CDR1 MNHNS and CDR2 SASEGT. This CDR3 comprises 14 residues. The V and J ends lost 2 bases and 4 bases respectively, with 12 bases between them. As DNA, the CDR3 is TGTGCCAGCAGTGAAACCAGGGATCGGTACGAGCAGTACTTC. Encoded protein: CASSETRDRYEQYF.

This clone has a handful of counts. The chain uses TRBV5-1 and TRBJ2-1; D unclear. V was trimmed by 4 bases and J by 3 bases, leaving 11 bases between them. The CDR3 contains 14 residues. Germline loops: CDR1 SGHRS, CDR2 YFSETQ. CDR3 bases: TGCGCCAGCAGCCCCTATTCTAGCTACAATGAGCAGTTCTTC. It yields the protein CASSPYSSYNEQFF.

This clone was observed once. J is TRBJ1-1 and V is TRBV5-1, with D uncertain. The V gene lost 0 bases and the J gene lost 0 bases, with 12 bases spanning the gap. The CDR3 covers 16 residues. Per germline, CDR1 SGHRS and CDR2 YFSETQ. The CDR3 region is CASSLAAHSLNTEAFF. In DNA, the CDR3 is TGCGCCAGCAGCTTGGCCGCCCACAGCCTGAACACTGAAGCTTTCTTT.

The V gene is TRBV3-1 (or the pseudogene TRBV3-2), the J gene TRBJ2-2; TRBD2 might be the D (6 bases). The V end was cut by 6 bases, the J end by 0 bases, with 23 bases between. Germline CDR1 is LGHDT and CDR2 is YNNKEL (reference sequence). The CDR3 extends over 19 amino acids. In nucleotides, the CDR3 is TGTGCCAGCAGTAAACGGGAATTCCGGGGGTTCGCGAACACCGGGGAGCTGTTTTTT. It is translated as CASSKREFRGFANTGELFF.